This T cell receptor beta chain was sequenced for a study of response to subunit inactivated influenza vaccine. Whole-study results and caveats: Authors proposed each seasonal influenza vaccination draws in few new T cells.

TCRdb reanalysed the RT-PCR reads using MiXCR and keeps one entry per CDR3 protein. The sample carries hundreds of thousands of distinct CDR3 sequences, 14% recorded once. CDR3 size: 13 residues. V shed 8 bases and J shed 8 bases, with 13 bases lying between them. Germline V gene data show CDR1 as SNHLY and CDR2 as FYNNEI. This clonotype was counted between two and nine times. Its antigen is undetermined. The sequence was obtained from a man aged 50 to 59 who received an inactivated influenza vaccine. V is TRBV2 and J is TRBJ1-6, with a weak D call TRBD1 (5 bases). Sequencing was performed on PBMCs from blood, taken 14 days before vaccination. The CDR3 is CASVEGVYSPLHF. DNA of the CDR3: TGTGCCAGCGTTGAAGGGGTGTATTCACCCCTCCACTTT.